One and the same sample provided the 19 T cell receptor beta chains below, sequenced in a study of blood T cell repertoires in COVID-19. The protocol was immunoSEQ multiplex PCR, while the TCRdb copy is restricted to in-frame clones and leaves out a portion. This table has over 65,000 clones, 60% to 80% appearing once. Sequencing was performed on peripheral blood. The receptors stem from a man aged 60 to 75 with COVID-19, enrolled during active disease.

The V and J genes are TRBV18 and TRBJ1-2, with a weak D call TRBD1 (6 bases). This CDR3 has 12 amino acids. V lost 4 bases to trimming and J lost 8 bases, with 11 bases between them. Germline loops: CDR1 KGHSH, CDR2 LQKENI. The CDR3 loop reads CASSLGGWGYTF. The CDR3 nucleotides read TGTGCCAGCTCACTTGGGGGCTGGGGCTACACCTTC.

The chain recombines TRBV12-3 or TRBV12-4 with TRBJ1-2; a weak D match, TRBD1 (5 bases). This CDR3 contains 13 residues. Trimming took 6 bases from V and 2 from J, leaving 10 bases between them. CDR3 coding DNA: TGTGCCAGCAGCGTTTGGGGCAACTATGGCTACACCTTC. Translation gives CASSVWGNYGYTF.

This clone is categorized as medium-sized. The chain has TRBV7-2 and TRBJ1-1; D uncertain. The germline CDR1 and CDR2 sequences are SGHTA and FQGNSA. There are 14 residues in the CDR3. V was shortened by 5 bases and J by 1 base, with 11 bases between the two germline ends. This chain's CDR3 is CASSPTIGNTEAFF. Written as DNA, the CDR3 is TGTGCCAGCAGCCCTACCATCGGGAACACTGAAGCTTTCTTT.

The chain links TRBV5-8 to TRBJ2-3; the D gene is possibly TRBD2 (6 bases). Germline values: CDR1 SGHTS, CDR2 YDEGEE. Trimming took off 0 bases at V and 8 bases at J, with 16 bases between the two ends. The CDR3 extends over 15 amino acids. In nucleotides, the CDR3 is TGTGCCAGCAGCTTGGCCGAAACTAGCAGAGTTACGCAGTATTTT. Protein: CASSLAETSRVTQYF.

This chain uses TRBV11-2 with TRBJ2-7; 7 bases align to TRBD1. Trimming took 10 bases from V and 2 from J; bases not matched to a gene: 11. CDR1 is SGHAT and CDR2 is FQNNGV in the germline V gene. The CDR3 is made up of 14 amino acids. The CDR3 DNA reads TGTGCCACCCACTCACAGGGGTTGACCTACGAGCAGTACTTC. It encodes CATHSQGLTYEQYF.

This chain joins TRBV15 and TRBJ2-1; 14 positions match TRBD2. In germline, CDR1 is LNHNV, CDR2 YYDKDF (reference sequence). The V segment lost 5 bases and the J segment 8 bases; nucleotides outside the gene matches: 2. The CDR3 is 14 amino acids. CDR3 nucleotide sequence: TGTGCCACCAGCGGGGGACTAGCGGGAGATGAGCAGTTCTTC. It yields the protein CATSGGLAGDEQFF.

This rearrangement joins TRBV6-2 or TRBV6-3 to TRBJ1-1, with 11 bases identical to TRBD1. The germline gives CDR1 MNHEY, CDR2 SVGEGT. This CDR3 contains 18 residues. V gave up 1 base and J gave up 0 bases; unmatched junction bases: 7. The CDR3 loop reads CASSYFPGQGAMNTEAFF. CDR3 nucleotide sequence: TGTGCCAGCAGTTACTTCCCCGGACAGGGGGCTATGAACACTGAAGCTTTCTTT.

The V and J genes are TRBV4-1 and TRBJ1-2; D might be TRBD1 (6 bases). Germline CDR1 is MGHRA and CDR2 is YSYEKL. Trimming shortened V by 0 bases and J by 4 bases, and 15 bases separated the two germline ends. This CDR3 spans 16 amino acids. The DNA of the CDR3 is TGCGCCAGCAGCCAAGATCAGGGCAGGGGCGGCTATGGCTACACCTTC. Protein product: CASSQDQGRGGYGYTF.

The chain combines TRBV4-1 with TRBJ2-5, with TRBD1 identical over 9 bases. CDR1 is MGHRA and CDR2 is YSYEKL in the germline V gene. CDR3 length: 15 amino acids. V dropped 4 bases and J dropped 2; count of bases not matched to a gene: 5. The CDR3 region has the DNA TGCGCCAGCAGCCTAGGACAGGGGCGACAAGAGACCCAGTACTTC. Protein: CASSLGQGRQETQYF.

The gene calls are TRBV2 and TRBJ2-3; 11 bases map to TRBD2. In germline, CDR1 is SNHLY, CDR2 FYNNEI. V was clipped by 6 bases and J by 5 bases; unmatched bases: 4. This CDR3 region has 14 residues. The CDR3 DNA follows: TGTGCCAGCAGCCCGGGACTAGCGGTAGATACGCAGTATTTT. This encodes CASSPGLAVDTQYF.

This clone was observed many times. The chain recombines TRBV30 with TRBJ1-2, with a weak D call TRBD1 (6 bases). Between the trimmed V and J ends, which lost 2 bases and 4 bases, there was a span of 14 bases. Germline CDR1 and CDR2: GTSNPN and SVGIG (reference sequence). The CDR3 is made up of 14 amino acids. CDR3 DNA: TGTGCCTGGAGTTATTTACAGGGACCCTATGGCTACACCTTC. It codes for CAWSYLQGPYGYTF. Complete variable domain (other parts from reference TRBV30 and TRBJ1-2): SQTIHQWPATLVQPVGSPLSLECTVEGTSNPNLYWYRQAAGRGLQLLFYSVGIGQISSEVPQNLSASRPQDRQFILSSKKLLLSDSGFYLCAWSYLQGPYGYTFGSGTRLTVV.

The gene calls are TRBV6-5 and TRBJ2-7; TRBD2 agrees at 9 bases. Germline V gives CDR1 MNHEY, CDR2 SVGAGI. The length of the CDR3 is 13 residues. V shed 8 bases, J shed 5 bases, and the junction held 7 bases outside the gene matches. This chain's CDR3 is CASVVAGAHEQYF. CDR3 sequence (DNA): TGTGCCAGCGTAGTAGCGGGAGCCCACGAGCAGTACTTC.

The chain carries TRBV5-1 and TRBJ2-7; D might be TRBD1 (5 bases). The CDR3 has 12 amino acids. Trimming cost V 4 bases and J 6 bases, with 11 bases left between them. Per the germline V gene, CDR1 is SGHRS and CDR2 is YFSETQ. CDR3 DNA sequence: TGCGCCAGCAGCCCGGCAGGGTTCGAGCAGTACTTC. Its protein is CASSPAGFEQYF.

The chain combines TRBV3-1 (or the pseudogene TRBV3-2) with TRBJ2-7; perhaps TRBD1 as D (5 bases). The germline V and J ends were trimmed by 1 base and 5 bases, with 15 bases remaining between them. The CDR3 spans 15 residues. Germline CDR1 reads LGHDT; CDR2 reads YNNKEL (reference sequence). CDR3 sequence (DNA): TGTGCCAGCAGCCAAGGGCAGGGTAGATTCGACGAGCAGTACTTC. Translation gives CASSQGQGRFDEQYF.

This rearrangement joins TRBV5-1 to TRBJ2-3; D not resolved. This CDR3 is built from 15 residues. CDR1 is SGHRS, CDR2 YFSETQ, per germline. Between the trimmed V and J ends, which lost 0 bases and 0 bases, there was a span of 8 bases. In DNA, the CDR3 is TGCGCCAGCAGCTTGGCCCGACTGAGCACAGATACGCAGTATTTT. This codes for CASSLARLSTDTQYF.

In its sample, this clone was seen a few times. J is TRBJ1-2 and V is TRBV5-4, with D perhaps TRBD1 (6 bases). Per the germline V gene, CDR1 is SGHNT and CDR2 is YYREEE (reference sequence). The length of the CDR3 is 15 residues. Deletions cut 4 bases from V and 3 bases from J, with 16 bases between. The CDR3 DNA reads as TGTGCCAGCAGCCTTTCCGACAGGCCAGACTATGGCTACACCTTC. This translates into CASSLSDRPDYGYTF.

V gene TRBV11-2 combines with J gene TRBJ2-7, with TRBD2 matching 9 bases. V dropped 0 bases and J dropped 6; count of bases not matched to a gene: 12. CDR1 SGHAT and CDR2 FQNNGV come from the germline V gene. This CDR3 region has 17 residues. The CDR3 loop is CASSLDLRASGTREQYF. Here the CDR3 DNA reads TGTGCCAGCAGCTTAGATTTGAGGGCTAGCGGGACCCGCGAGCAGTACTTC. The complete variable domain, with remaining parts taken from reference TRBV11-2 and TRBJ2-7, reads EAGVAQSPRYKIIEKRQSVAFWCNPISGHATLYWYQQILGQGPKLLIQFQNNGVVDDSQLPKDRFSAERLKGVDSTLKIQPAKLEDSAVYLCASSLDLRASGTREQYFGPGTRLTVT.

The chain recombines TRBV7-6 with TRBJ2-3; D call uncertain. The CDR3 consists of 15 residues. V dropped 1 base and J dropped 1 base, with 9 bases sitting between them. Germline CDR1 and CDR2: SGHVS and FNYEAQ. The CDR3 DNA is TGTGCCAGCAGCTTAGAAGCGTCTGGCACAGATACGCAGTATTTT. Protein: CASSLEASGTDTQYF.

CDR3 bases: TGTGCCAGCAGCTTGGGGCTAGCGGGGGGTTATGAGCAGTTCTTC. Translating gives CASSLGLAGGYEQFF. V usage is TRBV5-4 and J usage is TRBJ2-1; 11 nucleotides align to TRBD2. With V trimmed by 0 bases and J by 8 bases, 4 bases remained unmatched. The germline V gene has CDR1 SGHNT and CDR2 YYREEE (reference sequence). There are 15 residues in the CDR3.